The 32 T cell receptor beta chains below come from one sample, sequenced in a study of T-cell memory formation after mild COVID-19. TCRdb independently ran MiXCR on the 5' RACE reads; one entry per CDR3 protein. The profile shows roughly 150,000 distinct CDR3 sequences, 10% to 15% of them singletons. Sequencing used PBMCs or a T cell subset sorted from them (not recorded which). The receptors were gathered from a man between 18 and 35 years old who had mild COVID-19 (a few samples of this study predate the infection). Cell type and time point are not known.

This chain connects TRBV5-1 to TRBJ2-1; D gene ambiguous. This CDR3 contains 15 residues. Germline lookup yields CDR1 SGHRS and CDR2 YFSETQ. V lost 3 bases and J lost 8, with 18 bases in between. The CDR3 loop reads CASSSTTQRVDEQFF. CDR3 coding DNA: TGCGCCAGCAGCTCCACAACGCAGAGAGTCGATGAGCAGTTCTTC.

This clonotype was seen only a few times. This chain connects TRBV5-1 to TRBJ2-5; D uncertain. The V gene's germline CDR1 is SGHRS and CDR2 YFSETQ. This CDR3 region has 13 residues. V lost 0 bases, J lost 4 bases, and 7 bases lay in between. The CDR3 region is CASSLDSRETQYF. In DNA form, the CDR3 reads TGCGCCAGCAGCTTGGATAGCAGAGAGACCCAGTACTTC.

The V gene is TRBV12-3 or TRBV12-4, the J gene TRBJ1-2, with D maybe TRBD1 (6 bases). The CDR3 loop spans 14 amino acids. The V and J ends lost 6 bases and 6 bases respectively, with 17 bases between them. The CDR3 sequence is CASSPAGGADGYTF. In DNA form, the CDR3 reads TGTGCCAGCAGCCCTGCCGGGGGCGCGGATGGCTACACCTTC.

The CDR3 sequence: CASSSGENYGYTF. In nucleotides, the CDR3 is TGCGCCAGCAGTTCAGGGGAGAACTATGGCTACACCTTC. The genes are TRBV5-1 and TRBJ1-2; the D gene is possibly TRBD1 (6 bases). CDR1 is SGHRS and CDR2 is YFSETQ in the germline V gene. The CDR3 loop spans 13 amino acids. Trimming took 5 bases from V and 2 from J, leaving 10 bases between them.

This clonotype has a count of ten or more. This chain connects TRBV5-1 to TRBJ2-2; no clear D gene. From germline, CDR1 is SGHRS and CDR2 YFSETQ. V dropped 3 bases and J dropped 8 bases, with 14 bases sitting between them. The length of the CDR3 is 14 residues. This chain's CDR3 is CASSSTGPPGELFF. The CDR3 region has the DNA TGCGCCAGCAGCTCCACCGGGCCCCCGGGGGAGCTGTTTTTT.

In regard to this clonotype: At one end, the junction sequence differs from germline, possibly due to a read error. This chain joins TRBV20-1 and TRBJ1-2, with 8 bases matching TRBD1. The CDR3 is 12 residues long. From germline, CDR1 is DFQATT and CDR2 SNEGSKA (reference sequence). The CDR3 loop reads CSAFHPGQAINF. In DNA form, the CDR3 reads TGCAGTGCTTTCCACCCGGGACAGGCAATTAACTTC.

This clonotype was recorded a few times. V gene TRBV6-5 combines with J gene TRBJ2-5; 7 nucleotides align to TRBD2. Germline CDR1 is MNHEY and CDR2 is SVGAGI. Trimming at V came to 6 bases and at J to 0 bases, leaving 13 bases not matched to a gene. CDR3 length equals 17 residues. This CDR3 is CASSPLAPGQYQETQYF. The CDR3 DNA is TGTGCCAGCAGCCCACTAGCGCCGGGCCAGTACCAAGAGACCCAGTACTTC.

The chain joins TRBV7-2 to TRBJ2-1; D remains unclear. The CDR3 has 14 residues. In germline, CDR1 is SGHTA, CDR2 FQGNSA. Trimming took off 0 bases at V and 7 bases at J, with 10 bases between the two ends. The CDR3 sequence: CASSLAFKGNEQFF. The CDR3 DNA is TGTGCCAGCAGCTTAGCGTTCAAGGGTAATGAGCAGTTCTTC.

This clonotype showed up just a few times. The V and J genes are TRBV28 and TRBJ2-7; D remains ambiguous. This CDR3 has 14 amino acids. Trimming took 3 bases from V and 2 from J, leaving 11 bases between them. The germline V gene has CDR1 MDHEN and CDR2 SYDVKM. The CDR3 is CASSFSTAPYEQYV. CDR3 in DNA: TGTGCCAGCAGTTTTTCAACGGCCCCCTACGAGCAGTACGTC.

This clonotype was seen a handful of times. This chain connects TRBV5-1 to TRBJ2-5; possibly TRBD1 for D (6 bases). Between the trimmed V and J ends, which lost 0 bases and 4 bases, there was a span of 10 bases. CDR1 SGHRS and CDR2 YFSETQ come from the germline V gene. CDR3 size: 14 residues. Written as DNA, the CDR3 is TGCGCCAGCAGCTTGGGGACAGCCCGAGAGACCCAGTACTTC. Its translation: CASSLGTARETQYF.

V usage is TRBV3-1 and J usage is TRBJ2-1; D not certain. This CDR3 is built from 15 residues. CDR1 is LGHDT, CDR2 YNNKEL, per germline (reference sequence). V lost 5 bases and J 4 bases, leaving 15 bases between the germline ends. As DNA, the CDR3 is TGTGCCAGCAGCGGCATGGTTCGAGATTACAATGAGCAGTTCTTC. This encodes CASSGMVRDYNEQFF.

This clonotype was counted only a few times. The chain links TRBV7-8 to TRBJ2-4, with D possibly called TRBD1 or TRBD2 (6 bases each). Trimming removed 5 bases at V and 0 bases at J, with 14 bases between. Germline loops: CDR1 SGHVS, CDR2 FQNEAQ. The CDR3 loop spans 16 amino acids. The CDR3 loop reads CASSTGAVLAKNIQYF. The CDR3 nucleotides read TGTGCCAGCAGCACGGGGGCTGTCCTAGCCAAAAACATTCAGTACTTC. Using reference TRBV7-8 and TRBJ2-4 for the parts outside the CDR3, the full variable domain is GAGVSQSPRYKVAKRGQDVALRCDPISGHVSLFWYQQALGQGPEFLTYFQNEAQLDKSGLPSDRFFAERPEGSVSTLKIQRTQQEDSAVYLCASSTGAVLAKNIQYFGAGTRLSVL.

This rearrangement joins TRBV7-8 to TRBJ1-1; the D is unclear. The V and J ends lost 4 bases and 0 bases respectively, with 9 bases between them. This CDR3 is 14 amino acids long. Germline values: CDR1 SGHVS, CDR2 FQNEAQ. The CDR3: CASSSRPMNTEAFF. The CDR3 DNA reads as TGTGCCAGCAGCTCCAGACCTATGAACACTGAAGCTTTCTTT.

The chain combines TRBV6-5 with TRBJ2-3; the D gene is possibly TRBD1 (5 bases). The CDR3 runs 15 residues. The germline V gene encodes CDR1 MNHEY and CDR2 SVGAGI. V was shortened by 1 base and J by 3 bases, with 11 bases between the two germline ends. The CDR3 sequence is CASSYWGGGTDTQYF. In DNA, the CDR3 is TGTGCCAGCAGTTACTGGGGCGGTGGGACAGATACGCAGTATTTT.

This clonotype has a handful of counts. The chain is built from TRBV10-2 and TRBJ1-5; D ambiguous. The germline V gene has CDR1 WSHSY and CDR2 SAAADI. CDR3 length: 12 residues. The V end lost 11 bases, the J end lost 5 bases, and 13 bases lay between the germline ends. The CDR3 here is CAVRTGDQPQHF. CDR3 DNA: TGCGCCGTTCGGACCGGGGATCAGCCCCAGCATTTT.

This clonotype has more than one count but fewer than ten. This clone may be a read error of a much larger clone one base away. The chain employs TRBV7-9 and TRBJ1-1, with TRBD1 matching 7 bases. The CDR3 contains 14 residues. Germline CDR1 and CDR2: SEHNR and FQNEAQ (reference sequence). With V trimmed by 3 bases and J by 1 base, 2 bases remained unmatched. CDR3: CASSFGTANTEAFF. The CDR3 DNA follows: TGTGCCAGCAGCTTTGGGACAGCGAACACTGAAGCTTTCTTT.

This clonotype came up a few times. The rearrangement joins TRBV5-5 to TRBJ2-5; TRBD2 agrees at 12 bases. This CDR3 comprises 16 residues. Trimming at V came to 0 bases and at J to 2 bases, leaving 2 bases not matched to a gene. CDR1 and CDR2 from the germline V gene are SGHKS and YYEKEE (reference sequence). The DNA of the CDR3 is TGTGCCAGCAGCTTGGGGACTAGCGGGGTTCAAGAGACCCAGTACTTC. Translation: CASSLGTSGVQETQYF.

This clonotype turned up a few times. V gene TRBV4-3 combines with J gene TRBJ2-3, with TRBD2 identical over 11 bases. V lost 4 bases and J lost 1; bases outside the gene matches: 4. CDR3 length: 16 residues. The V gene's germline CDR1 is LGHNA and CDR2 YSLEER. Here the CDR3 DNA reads TGCGCCAGCAGCCGGCAGACTAGCGGGGGCACAGATACGCAGTATTTT. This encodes CASSRQTSGGTDTQYF.

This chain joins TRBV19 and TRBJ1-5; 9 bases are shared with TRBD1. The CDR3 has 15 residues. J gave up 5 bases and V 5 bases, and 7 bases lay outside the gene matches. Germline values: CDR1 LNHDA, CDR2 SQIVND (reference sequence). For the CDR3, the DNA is TGTGCCAGTAGTTTCCGGGACAGGGAATATCAGCCCCAGCATTTT. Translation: CASSFRDREYQPQHF.

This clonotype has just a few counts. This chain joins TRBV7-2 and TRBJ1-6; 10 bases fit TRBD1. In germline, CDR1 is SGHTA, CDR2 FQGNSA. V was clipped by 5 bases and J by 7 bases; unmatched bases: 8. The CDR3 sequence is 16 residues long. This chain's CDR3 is CASSLRTGQGNSPLHF. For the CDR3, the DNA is TGTGCCAGCAGCCTGCGCACGGGACAGGGGAATTCACCCCTCCACTTT.

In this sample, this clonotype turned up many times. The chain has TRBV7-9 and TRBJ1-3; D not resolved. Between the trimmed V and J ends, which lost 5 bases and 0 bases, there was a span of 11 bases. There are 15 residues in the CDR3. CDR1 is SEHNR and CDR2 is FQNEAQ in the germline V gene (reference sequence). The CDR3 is CASSQPILSGNTIYF. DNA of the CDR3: TGTGCCAGCAGCCAACCGATACTCTCTGGAAACACCATATATTTT.

The CDR3 loop is CASSIVGTARTQYF. DNA for the CDR3: TGTGCCAGCAGCATCGTTGGCACCGCCCGGACCCAGTACTTC. The chain joins TRBV7-2 to TRBJ2-5, with no clear D. Trimming shortened V by 5 bases and J by 7 bases, and 17 bases separated the two germline ends. CDR1 is SGHTA, CDR2 FQGNSA, per germline. This CDR3 has 14 amino acids. The entire variable domain, with the rest obtained from reference TRBV7-2 and TRBJ2-5, is as follows: GAGVSQSPSNKVTEKGKDVELRCDPISGHTALYWYRQSLGQGLEFLIYFQGNSAPDKSGLPSDRFSAERTGGSVSTLTIQRTQQEDSAVYLCASSIVGTARTQYFGPGTRLLVL.

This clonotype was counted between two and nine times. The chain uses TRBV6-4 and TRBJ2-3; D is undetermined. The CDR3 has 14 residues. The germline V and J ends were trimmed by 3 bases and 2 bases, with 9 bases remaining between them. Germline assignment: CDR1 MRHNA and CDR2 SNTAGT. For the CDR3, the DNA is TGTGCCAGCAGTGAGACCTATTTCACAGATACGCAGTATTTT. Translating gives CASSETYFTDTQYF.

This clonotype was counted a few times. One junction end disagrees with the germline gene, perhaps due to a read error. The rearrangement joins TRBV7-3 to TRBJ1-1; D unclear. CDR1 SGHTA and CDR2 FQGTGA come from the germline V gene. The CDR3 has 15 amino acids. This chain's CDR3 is CASSLKGGIMAEAFF. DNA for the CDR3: TGTGCCAGCAGCCTAAAAGGAGGGATTATGGCAGAAGCCTTCTTT. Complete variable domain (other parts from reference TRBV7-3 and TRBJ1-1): GAGVSQTPSNKVTEKGKYVELRCDPISGHTALYWYRQSLGQGPEFLIYFQGTGAADDSGLPNDRFFAVRPEGSVSTLKIQRTERGDSAVYLCASSLKGGIMAEAFFGQGTRLTVV.

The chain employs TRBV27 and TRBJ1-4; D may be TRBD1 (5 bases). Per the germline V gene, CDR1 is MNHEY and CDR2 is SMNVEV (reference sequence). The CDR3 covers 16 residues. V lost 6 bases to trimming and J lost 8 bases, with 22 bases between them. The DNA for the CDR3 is TGTGCCAGCAGCCGCAACCGTCCCGGGGCTGGGGAAAAACTGTTTTTT. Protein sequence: CASSRNRPGAGEKLFF.

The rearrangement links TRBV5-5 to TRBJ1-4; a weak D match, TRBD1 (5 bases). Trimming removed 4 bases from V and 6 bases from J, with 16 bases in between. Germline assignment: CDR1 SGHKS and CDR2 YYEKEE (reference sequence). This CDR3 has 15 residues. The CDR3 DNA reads TGTGCCAGCAGCGGGACCGGGACCGCGGATGAAAAACTGTTTTTT. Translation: CASSGTGTADEKLFF. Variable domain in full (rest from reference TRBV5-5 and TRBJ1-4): DAGVTQSPTHLIKTRGQQVTLRCSPISGHKSVSWYQQVLGQGPQFIFQYYEKEERGRGNFPDRFSARQFPNYSSELNVNALLLGDSALYLCASSGTGTADEKLFFGSGTQLSVL.

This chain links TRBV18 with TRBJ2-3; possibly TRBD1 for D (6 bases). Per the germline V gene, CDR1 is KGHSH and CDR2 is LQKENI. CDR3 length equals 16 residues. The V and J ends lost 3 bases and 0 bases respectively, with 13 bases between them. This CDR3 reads CASSPSTGKSTDTQYF. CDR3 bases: TGTGCCAGCTCACCCAGTACAGGGAAAAGCACAGATACGCAGTATTTT.

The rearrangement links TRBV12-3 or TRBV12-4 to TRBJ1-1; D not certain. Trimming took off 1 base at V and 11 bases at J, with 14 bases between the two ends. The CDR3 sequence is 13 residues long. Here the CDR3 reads CASSLGGIFGAFF. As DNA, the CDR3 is TGTGCCAGCAGTTTAGGCGGGATTTTTGGGGCTTTCTTT.

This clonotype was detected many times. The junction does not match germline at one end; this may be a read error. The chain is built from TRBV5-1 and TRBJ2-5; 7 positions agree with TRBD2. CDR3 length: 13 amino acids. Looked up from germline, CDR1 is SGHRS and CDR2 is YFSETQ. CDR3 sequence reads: CASSPGGQETQYF. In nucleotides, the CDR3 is TGTGCCAGCAGCCCCGGGGGGCAAGAGACCCAGTACTTC. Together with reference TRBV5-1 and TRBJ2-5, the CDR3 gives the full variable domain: KAGVTQTPRYLIKTRGQQVTLSCSPISGHRSVSWYQQTPGQGLQFLFEYFSETQRNKGNFPGRFSGRQFSNSRSEMNVSTLELGDSALYLCASSPGGQETQYFGPGTRLLVL.

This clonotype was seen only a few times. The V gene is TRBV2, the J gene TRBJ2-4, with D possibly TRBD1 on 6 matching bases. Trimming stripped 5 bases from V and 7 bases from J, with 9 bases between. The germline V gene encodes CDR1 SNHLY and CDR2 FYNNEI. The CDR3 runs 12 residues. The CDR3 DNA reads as TGTGCCAGCAGTCTACAGGGTAACATTCAGTACTTC. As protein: CASSLQGNIQYF.

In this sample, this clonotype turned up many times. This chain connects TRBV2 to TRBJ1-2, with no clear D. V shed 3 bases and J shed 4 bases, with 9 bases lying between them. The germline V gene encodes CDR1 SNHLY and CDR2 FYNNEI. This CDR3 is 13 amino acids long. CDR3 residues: CASSDAAGYGYTF. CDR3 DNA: TGTGCCAGCAGTGATGCGGCAGGCTATGGCTACACCTTC.

CDR3 region: CASSVVAGGPATQYF. The CDR3 region has the DNA TGTGCCAGCAGCGTAGTTGCGGGGGGGCCCGCGACCCAGTACTTC. The chain is built from TRBV9 and TRBJ2-5; 9 bases align to TRBD2. The CDR3 sequence is 15 residues long. Germline CDR1 is SGDLS and CDR2 is YYNGEE. The V and J ends lost 0 bases and 7 bases, in that order; junction bases with no gene match: 7.